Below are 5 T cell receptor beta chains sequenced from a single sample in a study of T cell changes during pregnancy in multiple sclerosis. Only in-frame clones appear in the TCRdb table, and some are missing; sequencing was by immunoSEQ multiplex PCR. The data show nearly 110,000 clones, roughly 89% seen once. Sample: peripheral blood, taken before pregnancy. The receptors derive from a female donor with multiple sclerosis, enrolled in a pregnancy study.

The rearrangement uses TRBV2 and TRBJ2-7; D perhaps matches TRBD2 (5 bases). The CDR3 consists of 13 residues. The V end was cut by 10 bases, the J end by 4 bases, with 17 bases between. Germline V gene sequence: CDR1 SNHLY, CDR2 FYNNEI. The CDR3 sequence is CATLDFLSYEQYF. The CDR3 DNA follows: TGTGCCACACTAGACTTTTTATCTTACGAGCAGTACTTC. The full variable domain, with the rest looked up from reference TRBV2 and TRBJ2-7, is EPEVTQTPSHQVTQMGQEVILRCVPISNHLYFYWYRQILGQKVEFLVSFYNNEISEKSEIFDDQFSVERPDGSNFTLKIRSTKLEDSAMYFCATLDFLSYEQYFGPGTRLTVT.

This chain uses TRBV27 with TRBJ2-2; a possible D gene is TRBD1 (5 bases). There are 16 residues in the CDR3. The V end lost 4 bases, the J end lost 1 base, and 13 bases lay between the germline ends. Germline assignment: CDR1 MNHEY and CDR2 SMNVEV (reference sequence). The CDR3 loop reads CASSSPDSENTGELFF. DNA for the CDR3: TGTGCCAGCAGTTCCCCCGACAGCGAGAACACCGGGGAGCTGTTTTTT.

The chain's CDR3 is CASSSGQGDGGYTF. CDR3 nucleotide sequence: TGTGCCAGCAGTTCGGGACAGGGAGATGGTGGCTACACCTTC. The V gene is TRBV6-6, the J gene TRBJ1-2, with 9 bases matching TRBD1. Looked up from germline, CDR1 is MNHNY and CDR2 is SVGAGI (reference sequence). The ends lost 4 bases at V and 7 bases at J; junction bases unmatched: 7. The CDR3 contains 14 residues.

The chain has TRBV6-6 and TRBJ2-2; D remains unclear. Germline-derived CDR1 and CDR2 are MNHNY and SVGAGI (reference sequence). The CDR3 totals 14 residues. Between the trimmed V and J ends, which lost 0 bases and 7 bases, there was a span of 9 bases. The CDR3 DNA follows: TGTGCCAGCAGTTACTCGTCGGCGGTCGGGGAGCTGTTTTTT. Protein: CASSYSSAVGELFF.

The CDR3 region is CASSQVSGLAGWDTQYF. The CDR3 region has the DNA TGCGCCAGCAGCCAAGTTTCGGGACTAGCGGGGTGGGATACGCAGTATTTT. The chain recombines TRBV4-3 with TRBJ2-3; TRBD2 matches at 13 bases. Germline trimming cut 1 base from V and 6 bases from J; bases unmatched to any gene: 7. The CDR3 sequence is 17 residues long. Per the germline V gene, CDR1 is LGHNA and CDR2 is YSLEER.